The sequence of this TCR beta chain was determined in a study of beta chain features in type 1 diabetes. Findings of the study overall: Within patients, naive, central memory and Treg TCRB repertoires seemed more similar than within healthy donors.

Sorted cells reached over 95% purity in every population. This clone has more than one count but fewer than ten. Its antigen is not identified. Investigators reverse transcribed all isolated RNA, so they sequenced expressed TCRB transcripts. Regulatory, naive and central memory T cell samples averaged approximately 3.4 million reads. TCRdb keeps only in-frame clones here, not all; method: immunoSEQ multiplex PCR. The sample yields some 900,000 clones, 15% to 20% seen once. The TCR originated in a young woman in good health. Material for sequencing was naive CD4+ T cells from blood.

CDR3 region: CASSFRVEKLFF. The CDR3 coding sequence is TGTGCCAGCAGTTTCAGGGTTGAAAAACTGTTTTTT. The V call is TRBV28, the J call TRBJ1-4; possible D gene TRBD1, 5 bases. The V end lost 3 bases, the J end lost 7 bases, and 6 bases lay between the germline ends. Germline values: CDR1 MDHEN, CDR2 SYDVKM. CDR3 length: 12 amino acids.